These 10 T cell receptor beta chains were sequenced from one sample in a study of blood T cells in healthy people across ages. The use of a sample-barcoded 5' primer and a J-beta primer mix characterized a second PCR of about 6 to 12 cycles. Each CDR3 protein is one row after TCRdb ran MiXCR on the 5' RACE reads. The sample lists more than 800,000 distinct CDR3 sequences; 29% were seen once. The sample comprised blood. These receptors were taken from a woman older than 75 in good health.

This clonotype occurred many times. The chain's CDR3 is CASSSTAGQGINEQFF. The CDR3 DNA follows: TGTGCCAGCAGCTCGACGGCGGGACAGGGGATCAATGAGCAGTTCTTC. The V call is TRBV7-8, the J call TRBJ2-1; 10 bases line up with TRBD1. The junction had 9 bases not matched to a gene; V was cut back by 4 bases and J by 6 bases. CDR3 length: 16 amino acids. The V gene's germline CDR1 is SGHVS and CDR2 FQNEAQ.

This chain joins TRBV19 and TRBJ2-7; D gene ambiguous. From germline, CDR1 is LNHDA and CDR2 SQIVND (reference sequence). The CDR3 totals 11 residues. The V gene lost 6 bases and the J gene lost 7 bases, with 10 bases spanning the gap. This CDR3 is CASRDGWEQYF. In DNA, the CDR3 is TGTGCCAGTAGGGACGGCTGGGAGCAGTACTTC.

The chain links TRBV7-2 to TRBJ2-7; TRBD1 matches 7 bases. Trimming at V came to 1 base and at J to 0 bases, leaving 3 bases not matched to a gene. This CDR3 region has 15 residues. Germline CDR1 SGHTA, CDR2 FQGNSA. The CDR3 bases are TGTGCCAGCAGCTTAGATTCAGGGGGCTCCTACGAGCAGTACTTC. Protein: CASSLDSGGSYEQYF. Combining the CDR3 with reference TRBV7-2 and TRBJ2-7 gives the whole variable domain GAGVSQSPSNKVTEKGKDVELRCDPISGHTALYWYRQSLGQGLEFLIYFQGNSAPDKSGLPSDRFSAERTGGSVSTLTIQRTQQEDSAVYLCASSLDSGGSYEQYFGPGTRLTVT.

This chain joins TRBV19 and TRBJ2-2, with TRBD2 matching 9 bases. The CDR3 is made up of 15 amino acids. V was pared by 0 bases and J by 8 bases, with 4 bases of the junction left unmatched. The germline V gene encodes CDR1 LNHDA and CDR2 SQIVND (reference sequence). In DNA form, the CDR3 reads TGTGCCAGTAGTATAGATGGAACTAGCGGGGGGGAGCTGTTTTTT. Encoded protein: CASSIDGTSGGELFF.

This clonotype was detected a few times. A much bigger clone sits one base away, suggesting this may be a read error. The genes are TRBV24-1 and TRBJ2-5, with 9 bases lining up with TRBD1. Trimming cost V 7 bases and J 5 bases; bases outside gene matches: 7. Germline V CDR1 and CDR2: KGHDR, SFDVKD. The CDR3 loop spans 14 amino acids. The CDR3 DNA sequence: TGTGCCACCAGGGGGACAGGGAAGTTCGAGACCCAGTACTTC. It encodes CATRGTGKFETQYF.

This clonotype has ten or more counts. This sequence may be a read error, since a much larger clone differs from it by one base. CDR3 in amino acids: CASRDGTAYNEQFF. DNA of the CDR3: TGTGCCAGCAGGGATGGGACAGCCTACAATGAGCAGTTCTTC. This rearrangement joins TRBV2 to TRBJ2-1; 7 positions agree with TRBD1. V gave up 6 bases and J gave up 2 bases; unmatched junction bases: 4. The CDR3 covers 14 residues. From germline, CDR1 is SNHLY and CDR2 FYNNEI.

This clonotype was recorded at least ten times. This chain connects TRBV4-3 to TRBJ2-3; D possibly matches TRBD1 or TRBD2 (5 bases each). There are 15 residues in the CDR3. Germline lookup yields CDR1 LGHNA and CDR2 YSLEER. Deletions cut 3 bases from V and 4 bases from J, with 14 bases between. The CDR3 here is CASSQDRGPADTQYF. CDR3 nucleotide sequence: TGCGCCAGCAGCCAGGATCGGGGACCTGCAGATACGCAGTATTTT.

The gene calls are TRBV10-2 and TRBJ1-5; possibly TRBD1 for D (5 bases). Germline-derived CDR1 and CDR2 are WSHSY and SAAADI. V dropped 3 bases and J dropped 2 bases, with 14 bases sitting between them. This CDR3 is built from 16 residues. CDR3 amino acids: CASSDGRRGRNQPQHF. The CDR3 nucleotides read TGCGCCAGCAGTGATGGCCGCCGGGGCCGCAATCAGCCCCAGCATTTT.

The V and J genes are TRBV11-2 and TRBJ1-1; possibly TRBD1 for D (5 bases). Germline CDR1 and CDR2: SGHAT and FQNNGV. CDR3 length equals 15 residues. V was shortened by 1 base and J by 1 base, with 10 bases between the two germline ends. CDR3 amino acids: CASSLGAGGNTEAFF. The CDR3 nucleotides read TGTGCCAGCAGCTTAGGCGCGGGGGGGAACACTGAAGCTTTCTTT.

For this clonotype: This sequence may be a read error, since a much larger clone differs from it by one base. The rearrangement uses TRBV2 and TRBJ1-5; perhaps TRBD1 as D (6 bases). Germline CDR1 is SNHLY and CDR2 is FYNNEI. CDR3 length: 16 residues. The CDR3 sequence is CVSSKFGQNSNQPQHF. CDR3 DNA sequence: TGTGTCAGCAGTAAGTTCGGACAGAATAGCAATCAGCCCCAGCATTTT.